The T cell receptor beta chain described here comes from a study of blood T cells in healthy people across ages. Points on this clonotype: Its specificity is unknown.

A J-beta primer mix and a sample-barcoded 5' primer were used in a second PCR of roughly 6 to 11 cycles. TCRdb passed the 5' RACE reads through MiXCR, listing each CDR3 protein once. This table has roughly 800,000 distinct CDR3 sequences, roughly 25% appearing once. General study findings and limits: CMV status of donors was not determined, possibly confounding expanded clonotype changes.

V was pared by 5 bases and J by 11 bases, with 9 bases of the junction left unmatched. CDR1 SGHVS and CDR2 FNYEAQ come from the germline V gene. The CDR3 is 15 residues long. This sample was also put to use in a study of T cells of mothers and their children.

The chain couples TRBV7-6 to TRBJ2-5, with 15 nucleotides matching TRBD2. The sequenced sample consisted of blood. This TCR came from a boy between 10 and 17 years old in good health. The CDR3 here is CASSAGTSGGMEQYF. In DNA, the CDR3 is TGTGCCAGCAGCGCCGGGACTAGCGGGGGGATGGAGCAGTACTTC.